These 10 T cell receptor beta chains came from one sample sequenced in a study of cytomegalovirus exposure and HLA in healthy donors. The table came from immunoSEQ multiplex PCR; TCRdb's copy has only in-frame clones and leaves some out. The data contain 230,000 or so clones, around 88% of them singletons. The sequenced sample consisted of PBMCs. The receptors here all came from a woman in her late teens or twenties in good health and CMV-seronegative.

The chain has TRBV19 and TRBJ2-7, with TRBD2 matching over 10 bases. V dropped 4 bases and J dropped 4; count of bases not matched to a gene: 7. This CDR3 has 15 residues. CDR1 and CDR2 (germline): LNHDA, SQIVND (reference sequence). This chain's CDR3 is CASSTTSGTLYEQYF. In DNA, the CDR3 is TGTGCCAGTAGTACCACTAGCGGGACGCTATACGAGCAGTACTTC.

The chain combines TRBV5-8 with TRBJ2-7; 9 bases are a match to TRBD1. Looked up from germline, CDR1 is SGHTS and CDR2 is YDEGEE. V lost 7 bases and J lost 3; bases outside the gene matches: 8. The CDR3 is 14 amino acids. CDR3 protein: CASGTGFSNYEQYF. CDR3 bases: TGTGCCAGCGGGACAGGGTTCAGTAACTACGAGCAGTACTTC. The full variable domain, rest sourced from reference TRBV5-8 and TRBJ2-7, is EAGVTQSPTHLIKTRGQQATLRCSPISGHTSVYWYQQALGLGLQFLLWYDEGEERNRGNFPPRFSGRQFPNYSSELNVNALELEDSALYLCASGTGFSNYEQYFGPGTRLTVT.

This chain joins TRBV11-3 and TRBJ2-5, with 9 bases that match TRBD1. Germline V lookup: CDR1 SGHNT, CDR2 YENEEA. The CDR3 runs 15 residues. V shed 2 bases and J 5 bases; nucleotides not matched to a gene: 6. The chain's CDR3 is CASSLQYRGRETQYF. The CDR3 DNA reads TGTGCCAGCAGCTTACAGTACAGGGGGCGGGAGACCCAGTACTTC.

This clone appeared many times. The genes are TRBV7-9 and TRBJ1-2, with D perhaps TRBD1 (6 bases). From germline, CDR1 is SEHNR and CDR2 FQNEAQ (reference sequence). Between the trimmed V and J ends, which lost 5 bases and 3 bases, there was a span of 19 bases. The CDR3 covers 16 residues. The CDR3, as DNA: TGTGCCAGCAGCCTCGGGATAGGGGGAGTGGACTATGGCTACACCTTC. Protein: CASSLGIGGVDYGYTF.

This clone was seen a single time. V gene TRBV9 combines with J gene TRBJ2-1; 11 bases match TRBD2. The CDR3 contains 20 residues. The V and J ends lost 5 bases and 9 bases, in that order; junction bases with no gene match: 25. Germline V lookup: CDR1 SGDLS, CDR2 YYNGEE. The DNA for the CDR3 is TGTGCCAGCAGGTATTCCCCGGCACTAGCGGGAGAGGTAGTGGTTGGTGAGCAGTTCTTC. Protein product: CASRYSPALAGEVVVGEQFF.

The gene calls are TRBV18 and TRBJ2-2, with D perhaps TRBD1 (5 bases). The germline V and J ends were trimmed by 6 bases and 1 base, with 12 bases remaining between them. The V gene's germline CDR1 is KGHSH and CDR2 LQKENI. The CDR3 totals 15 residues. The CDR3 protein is CASSRIDRNTGELFF. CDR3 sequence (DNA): TGTGCCAGCTCCCGCATCGACAGGAACACCGGGGAGCTGTTTTTT.

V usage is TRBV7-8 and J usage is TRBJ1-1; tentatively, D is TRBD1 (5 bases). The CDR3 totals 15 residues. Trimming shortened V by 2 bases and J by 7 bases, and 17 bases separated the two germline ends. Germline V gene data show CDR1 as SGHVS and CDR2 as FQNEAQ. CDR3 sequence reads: CASSLLGGGAVEAFF. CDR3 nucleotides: TGTGCCAGCAGCTTACTAGGCGGAGGGGCGGTTGAAGCTTTCTTT. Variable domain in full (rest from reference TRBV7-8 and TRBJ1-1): GAGVSQSPRYKVAKRGQDVALRCDPISGHVSLFWYQQALGQGPEFLTYFQNEAQLDKSGLPSDRFFAERPEGSVSTLKIQRTQQEDSAVYLCASSLLGGGAVEAFFGQGTRLTVV.

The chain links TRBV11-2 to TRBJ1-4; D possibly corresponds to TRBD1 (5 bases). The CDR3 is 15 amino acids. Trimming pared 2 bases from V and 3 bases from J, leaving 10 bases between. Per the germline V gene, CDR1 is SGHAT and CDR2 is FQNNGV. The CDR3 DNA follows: TGTGCCAGCAGCTTAATCAGGGTAGCTAATGAAAAACTGTTTTTT. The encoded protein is CASSLIRVANEKLFF.

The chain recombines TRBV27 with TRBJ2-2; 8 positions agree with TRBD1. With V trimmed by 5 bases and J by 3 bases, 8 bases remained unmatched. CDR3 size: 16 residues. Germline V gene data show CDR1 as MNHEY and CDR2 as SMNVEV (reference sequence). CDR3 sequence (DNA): TGTGCCAGCAGTACCCTCGCGGGACAGGACACCGGGGAGCTGTTTTTT. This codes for CASSTLAGQDTGELFF.

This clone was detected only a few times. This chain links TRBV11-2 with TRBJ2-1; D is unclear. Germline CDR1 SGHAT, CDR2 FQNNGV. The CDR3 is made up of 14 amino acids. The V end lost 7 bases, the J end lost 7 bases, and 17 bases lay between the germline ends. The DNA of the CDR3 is TGTGCCAGCACGTCGTGGGCAGCTCGTAATGAGCAGTTCTTC. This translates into CASTSWAARNEQFF.